A selection of T cell receptor beta chains follows, all from one sample in a study of PD-L1 blockade in urothelial cancer. The assay was immunoSEQ multiplex PCR, and TCRdb's table has in-frame clones only and misses some. The sample holds around 100,000 clones; 87% are singletons and the top ten take 2%. The specimen comprised PBMCs, sampled around atezolizumab (anti-PD-L1) treatment. The receptors come from a man aged 55-75 years with urothelial cancer. CDR3s include the opening cysteine and the closing phenylalanine or tryptophan. Each record gives: J gene, clone size, D gene, V gene, CDR3 protein, CDR3 DNA. A D gene is named only where the DNA matches it firmly. Not every row has a clone size; where given, it reads once, few, many or a size class.

j_gene: TRBJ2-1
abundance: .
d_gene: TRBD1
v_gene: TRBV6-5
CDR3aa: CASSRGGEPYNEQFF
CDR3nt: TGTGCCAGCAGTCGAGGGGGCGAGCCTTACAATGAGCAGTTCTTC

j_gene: TRBJ2-7
abundance: .
d_gene: TRBD1
v_gene: TRBV5-4
CDR3aa: CASSQGTGPYEQYF
CDR3nt: TGTGCCAGCAGCCAAGGGACAGGGCCCTACGAGCAGTACTTC

j_gene: TRBJ1-2
abundance: .
d_gene: TRBD1
v_gene: TRBV28
CDR3aa: CASSPPGQGTYYGYTF
CDR3nt: TGTGCCAGCAGTCCGCCGGGACAGGGGACTTACTATGGCTACACCTTC

j_gene: TRBJ2-7
abundance: .
d_gene: .
v_gene: TRBV21-1
CDR3aa: CASSKVAWRTASYEQYF
CDR3nt: TGTGCCAGCAGCAAAGTTGCTTGGAGGACGGCCTCCTACGAGCAGTACTTC

j_gene: TRBJ2-1
abundance: .
d_gene: .
v_gene: TRBV5-1
CDR3aa: CASSPNGADKQFF
CDR3nt: TGCGCCAGCAGCCCAAATGGCGCGGACAAGCAGTTCTTC

j_gene: TRBJ2-5
abundance: .
d_gene: .
v_gene: TRBV21-1
CDR3aa: CASSKASKGQTGETQYF
CDR3nt: TGTGCCAGCAGCAAAGCTTCAAAGGGGCAGACGGGAGAGACCCAGTACTTC

j_gene: TRBJ1-6
abundance: .
d_gene: TRBD1
v_gene: TRBV7-9
CDR3aa: CASSWRTGDRSPLHF
CDR3nt: TGTGCCAGCAGCTGGAGGACAGGGGATCGGTCACCCCTCCACTTT

j_gene: TRBJ2-2
abundance: .
d_gene: TRBD2
v_gene: TRBV6-6
CDR3aa: CASRVTSDTGELFF
CDR3nt: TGTGCCAGCAGGGTTACTAGCGACACCGGGGAGCTGTTTTTT

j_gene: TRBJ1-4
abundance: .
d_gene: TRBD1
v_gene: TRBV10-3
CDR3aa: CAISDPGGLNEKLFF
CDR3nt: TGTGCCATCAGTGACCCAGGGGGACTTAATGAAAAACTGTTTTTT

j_gene: TRBJ1-1
abundance: .
d_gene: .
v_gene: TRBV6-1
CDR3aa: CASSEAPGVEAFF
CDR3nt: TGTGCCAGCAGTGAAGCGCCAGGGGTTGAAGCTTTCTTT

j_gene: TRBJ1-1
abundance: .
d_gene: .
v_gene: TRBV5-1
CDR3aa: CASSPLGADTEAFF
CDR3nt: TGCGCCAGCAGCCCCCTGGGGGCTGACACTGAAGCTTTCTTT

j_gene: TRBJ2-2
abundance: .
d_gene: .
v_gene: TRBV10-1
CDR3aa: CASSESGSTGELFF
CDR3nt: TGCGCCAGCAGTGAATCGGGTTCCACCGGGGAGCTGTTTTTT

j_gene: TRBJ1-6
abundance: .
d_gene: .
v_gene: TRBV2
CDR3aa: CASTWGGSYNSPLHF
CDR3nt: TGTGCCAGCACCTGGGGGGGCTCCTATAATTCACCCCTCCACTTT

j_gene: TRBJ1-2
abundance: .
d_gene: TRBD1
v_gene: TRBV11-2
CDR3aa: CASSPGGTASISYGYTF
CDR3nt: TGTGCCAGCAGCCCAGGTGGGACAGCCAGTATCTCCTATGGCTACACCTTC

j_gene: TRBJ1-4
abundance: .
d_gene: .
v_gene: TRBV7-9
CDR3aa: CASSFPGFNEKLFF
CDR3nt: TGTGCCAGCAGCTTTCCGGGGTTTAATGAAAAACTGTTTTTT

j_gene: TRBJ2-2
abundance: .
d_gene: .
v_gene: TRBV11-3
CDR3aa: CASSSSGAANTGELFF
CDR3nt: TGTGCCAGCAGCTCGTCTGGGGCGGCGAACACCGGGGAGCTGTTTTTT

j_gene: TRBJ1-5
abundance: .
d_gene: TRBD1
v_gene: TRBV11-2
CDR3aa: CASSLRQGWGQPQHF
CDR3nt: TGTGCCAGCAGCCTTAGACAGGGGTGGGGTCAGCCCCAGCATTTT

j_gene: TRBJ2-5
abundance: .
d_gene: .
v_gene: TRBV7-2
CDR3aa: CASSLEWGAETQYF
CDR3nt: TGTGCCAGCAGCTTGGAATGGGGAGCAGAGACCCAGTACTTC

j_gene: TRBJ2-3
abundance: .
d_gene: .
v_gene: TRBV5-1
CDR3aa: CASSLAEDTQYF
CDR3nt: TGCGCCAGCAGCTTGGCCGAGGATACGCAGTATTTT

j_gene: TRBJ2-7
abundance: .
d_gene: .
v_gene: TRBV10-3
CDR3aa: CAISEKGPGEQYF
CDR3nt: TGTGCCATCAGCGAAAAGGGGCCCGGCGAGCAGTACTTC

j_gene: TRBJ1-1
abundance: .
d_gene: TRBD1
v_gene: TRBV5-1
CDR3aa: CASSFGQGIGEAFF
CDR3nt: TGCGCCAGCAGCTTTGGACAGGGAATTGGTGAAGCTTTCTTT

j_gene: TRBJ2-3
abundance: .
d_gene: TRBD2
v_gene: TRBV4-2
CDR3aa: CASSQELAGFTDTQYF
CDR3nt: TGTGCCAGCAGCCAAGAACTAGCGGGGTTCACAGATACGCAGTATTTT

j_gene: TRBJ1-1
abundance: few
d_gene: .
v_gene: TRBV14
CDR3aa: CASSSQQGSTEAFF
CDR3nt: TGTGCCAGCAGCTCCCAACAGGGAAGCACTGAAGCTTTCTTT

j_gene: TRBJ1-4
abundance: .
d_gene: .
v_gene: TRBV25-1
CDR3aa: CASSELGTGRHSEKLFF
CDR3nt: TGTGCCAGCAGTGAATTAGGGACCGGGAGGCACAGCGAAAAACTGTTTTTT

j_gene: TRBJ2-7
abundance: .
d_gene: .
v_gene: TRBV28
CDR3aa: CASSLSFYEQYF
CDR3nt: TGTGCCAGCAGTTTATCATTCTACGAGCAGTACTTC

j_gene: TRBJ1-5
abundance: .
d_gene: .
v_gene: TRBV7-8
CDR3aa: CASSLEWGGTVHF
CDR3nt: TGTGCCAGCAGCTTAGAATGGGGGGGGACGGTGCATTTT

j_gene: TRBJ2-7
abundance: .
d_gene: TRBD2
v_gene: TRBV9
CDR3aa: CASSVGGSGSGYEQYF
CDR3nt: TGTGCCAGCAGCGTAGGCGGTAGCGGGAGCGGCTACGAGCAGTACTTC

j_gene: TRBJ2-1
abundance: .
d_gene: TRBD2
v_gene: TRBV7-6
CDR3aa: CASSSPIAGFYNEQFF
CDR3nt: TGTGCCAGCAGCTCCCCCATAGCGGGGTTCTACAATGAGCAGTTCTTC

j_gene: TRBJ1-5
abundance: .
d_gene: TRBD1
v_gene: TRBV7-9
CDR3aa: CASSPTGVDQPQHF
CDR3nt: TGTGCCAGCAGCCCGACAGGGGTCGATCAGCCCCAGCATTTT

j_gene: TRBJ2-2
abundance: .
d_gene: TRBD1
v_gene: TRBV5-4
CDR3aa: CASSFPGTGFTGELFF
CDR3nt: TGTGCCAGCAGCTTCCCCGGGACAGGGTTCACCGGGGAGCTGTTTTTT

j_gene: TRBJ2-7
abundance: .
d_gene: TRBD1
v_gene: TRBV5-6
CDR3aa: CASSPLTGGQYF
CDR3nt: TGTGCCAGCAGCCCACTGACAGGGGGGCAGTACTTC

j_gene: TRBJ2-7
abundance: .
d_gene: TRBD1
v_gene: TRBV2
CDR3aa: CASTRTGAEQYF
CDR3nt: TGTGCCAGCACGAGGACAGGAGCCGAGCAGTACTTC

j_gene: TRBJ1-2
abundance: .
d_gene: TRBD1
v_gene: TRBV2
CDR3aa: CASRLETGGSWNYGYTF
CDR3nt: TGTGCCAGCCGACTGGAGACAGGGGGAAGTTGGAACTATGGCTACACCTTC

j_gene: TRBJ2-7
abundance: .
d_gene: .
v_gene: TRBV6-1
CDR3aa: CASTPLVGVSYEQYF
CDR3nt: TGTGCCAGCACCCCCCTTGTCGGAGTCTCCTACGAGCAGTACTTC

j_gene: TRBJ2-7
abundance: .
d_gene: .
v_gene: TRBV4-1
CDR3aa: CASSQVEVGVDYEQYF
CDR3nt: TGCGCCAGCAGCCAAGTAGAAGTAGGGGTGGACTACGAGCAGTACTTC

j_gene: TRBJ1-2
abundance: .
d_gene: .
v_gene: TRBV7-9
CDR3aa: CASSHVGVGGGYTF
CDR3nt: TGTGCCAGCAGCCATGTCGGGGTGGGCGGTGGCTACACCTTC

j_gene: TRBJ2-6
abundance: .
d_gene: TRBD1
v_gene: TRBV9
CDR3aa: CASSVSPGQRLSGANVLTF
CDR3nt: TGTGCCAGCAGCGTAAGTCCGGGACAGCGTCTCTCTGGGGCCAACGTCCTGACTTTC

j_gene: TRBJ2-7
abundance: .
d_gene: .
v_gene: TRBV29-1
CDR3aa: CSVQVSYEQYF
CDR3nt: TGCAGCGTTCAGGTCTCCTACGAGCAGTACTTC

j_gene: TRBJ2-5
abundance: few
d_gene: TRBD1
v_gene: TRBV7-3
CDR3aa: CASSFTGGQTQYF
CDR3nt: TGTGCCAGCAGCTTTACAGGGGGCCAGACCCAGTACTTC

j_gene: TRBJ2-2
abundance: .
d_gene: TRBD1
v_gene: TRBV5-1
CDR3aa: CASSLDGERGRTGELFF
CDR3nt: TGCGCCAGCAGCTTGGACGGAGAAAGGGGGCGCACCGGGGAGCTGTTTTTT